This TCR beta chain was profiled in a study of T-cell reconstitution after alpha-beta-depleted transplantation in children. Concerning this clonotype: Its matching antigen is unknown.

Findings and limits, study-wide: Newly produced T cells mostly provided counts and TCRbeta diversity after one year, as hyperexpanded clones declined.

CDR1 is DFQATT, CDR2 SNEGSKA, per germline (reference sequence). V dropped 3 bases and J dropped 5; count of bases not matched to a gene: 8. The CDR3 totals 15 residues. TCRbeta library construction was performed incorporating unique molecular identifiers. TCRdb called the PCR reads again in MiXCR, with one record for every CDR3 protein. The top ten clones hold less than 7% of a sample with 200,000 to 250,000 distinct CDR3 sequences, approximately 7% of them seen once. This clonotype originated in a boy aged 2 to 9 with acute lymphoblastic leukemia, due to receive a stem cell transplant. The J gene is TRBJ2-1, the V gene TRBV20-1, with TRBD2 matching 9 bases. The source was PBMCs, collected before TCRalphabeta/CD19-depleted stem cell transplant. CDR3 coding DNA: TGCAGTGCTAGCCCTCGAGCGGGAGGCGACAATGAGCAGTTCTTC. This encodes CSASPRAGGDNEQFF.